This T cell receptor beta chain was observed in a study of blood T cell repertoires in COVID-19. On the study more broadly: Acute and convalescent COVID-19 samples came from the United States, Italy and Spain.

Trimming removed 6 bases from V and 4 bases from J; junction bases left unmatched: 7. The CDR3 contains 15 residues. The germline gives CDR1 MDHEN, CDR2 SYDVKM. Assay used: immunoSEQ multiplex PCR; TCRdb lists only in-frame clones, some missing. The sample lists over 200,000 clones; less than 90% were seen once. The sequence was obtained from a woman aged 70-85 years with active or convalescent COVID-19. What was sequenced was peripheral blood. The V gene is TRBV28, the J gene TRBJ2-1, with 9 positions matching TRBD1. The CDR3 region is CASSKQGAGYNEQFF. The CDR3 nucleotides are TGTGCCAGCAGCAAACAGGGGGCAGGATACAATGAGCAGTTCTTC.